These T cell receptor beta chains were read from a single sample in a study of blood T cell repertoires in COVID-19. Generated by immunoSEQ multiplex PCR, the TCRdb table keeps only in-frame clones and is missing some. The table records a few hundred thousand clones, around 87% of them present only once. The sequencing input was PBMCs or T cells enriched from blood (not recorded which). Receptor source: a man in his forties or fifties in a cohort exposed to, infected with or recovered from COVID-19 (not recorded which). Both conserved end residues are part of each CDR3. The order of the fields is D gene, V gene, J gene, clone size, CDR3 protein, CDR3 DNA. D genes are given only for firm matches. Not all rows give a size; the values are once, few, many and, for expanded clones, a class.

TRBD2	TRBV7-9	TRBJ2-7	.	CASSLRRSSGSNEQYF	TGTGCCAGCAGCTTAAGGAGGTCTAGCGGGAGTAACGAGCAGTACTTC
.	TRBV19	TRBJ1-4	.	CASSNRREGRKDEKLFF	TGTGCCAGTAGTAATCGTCGGGAGGGGCGGAAGGACGAAAAACTGTTTTTT
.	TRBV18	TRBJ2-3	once	CASSPGGDTQYF	TGTGCCAGCTCACCGGGGGGAGATACGCAGTATTTT
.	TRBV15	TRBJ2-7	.	CATSRGDGVSSYEQYF	TGTGCCACCAGCAGGGGAGATGGGGTTTCTTCCTACGAGCAGTACTTC
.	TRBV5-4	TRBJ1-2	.	CASSLVGPSGGYTF	TGTGCCAGCAGCTTGGTGGGGCCTAGTGGGGGCTACACCTTC
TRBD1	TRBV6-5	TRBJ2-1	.	CASRYDRGLQQFF	TGTGCCAGCAGATACGACAGGGGGCTACAACAGTTCTTC
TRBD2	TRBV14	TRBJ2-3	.	CASSQRLSSGRTADTQYF	TGTGCCAGCAGCCAAAGGCTCTCTAGCGGAAGGACGGCAGATACGCAGTATTTT
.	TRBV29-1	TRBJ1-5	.	CSVRDTTNQPQHF	TGCAGCGTCAGGGATACAACCAATCAGCCCCAGCATTTT
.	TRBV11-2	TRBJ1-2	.	CASSSLNYGYTF	TGTGCCAGCAGCTCCCTGAACTATGGCTACACCTTC
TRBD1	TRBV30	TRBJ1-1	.	CAWRGTGGRTEAFF	TGTGCCTGGAGGGGGACAGGGGGTCGTACTGAAGCTTTCTTT
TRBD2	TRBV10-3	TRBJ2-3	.	CAISEEIAGGQGDTQYF	TGTGCCATCAGTGAGGAAATAGCGGGAGGGCAAGGAGATACGCAGTATTTT
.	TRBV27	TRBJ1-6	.	CASSLWGDRGSPLHF	TGTGCCAGCAGTTTATGGGGGGATAGAGGTTCACCCCTCCACTTT
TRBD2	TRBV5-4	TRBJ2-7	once	CASSLSAGGDEQYF	TGTGCCAGCAGCTTATCGGCGGGAGGGGACGAGCAGTACTTC
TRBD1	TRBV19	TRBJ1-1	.	CASGTGEIEAFF	TGTGCCAGTGGGACAGGAGAAATTGAAGCTTTCTTT
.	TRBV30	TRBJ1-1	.	CAWSGGRHTEAFF	TGTGCCTGGAGTGGGGGGAGGCACACTGAAGCTTTCTTT
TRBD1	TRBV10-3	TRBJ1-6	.	CAISVGTGSSSPLHF	TGTGCCATCAGTGTTGGGACAGGGAGTAGTTCACCCCTCCACTTT
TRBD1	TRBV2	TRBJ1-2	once	CASNSDRDLGYTF	TGTGCCAGCAACTCCGACAGGGATCTTGGCTACACCTTC
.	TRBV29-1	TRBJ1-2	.	CSVRPPGDRGYGYTF	TGCAGCGTCCGACCCCCAGGGGATCGTGGGTATGGCTACACCTTC
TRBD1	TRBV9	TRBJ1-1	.	CASSVAGTAMNTEAFF	TGTGCCAGCAGCGTAGCCGGGACAGCCATGAACACTGAAGCTTTCTTT
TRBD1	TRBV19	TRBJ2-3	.	CASSDRGHTDTQYF	TGTGCCAGTAGTGACAGGGGCCACACAGATACGCAGTATTTT
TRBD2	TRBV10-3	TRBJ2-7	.	CATTNSGRESYEQYF	TGTGCCACCACCAATAGCGGGAGGGAGTCCTACGAGCAGTACTTC
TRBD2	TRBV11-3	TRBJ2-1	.	CASSSSWDYSNEQFF	TGTGCCAGCAGCTCCTCCTGGGACTACAGCAATGAGCAGTTCTTC
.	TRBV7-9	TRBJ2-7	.	CASSTSSPGYEQYF	TGTGCCAGCAGCACAAGCAGTCCAGGCTACGAGCAGTACTTC
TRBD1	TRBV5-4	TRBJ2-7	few	CASSATGSSYEQYF	TGTGCCAGCAGCGCGACAGGGAGCTCCTACGAGCAGTACTTC
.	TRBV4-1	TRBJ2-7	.	CASSQVINRGRREAVYEQYF	TGCGCCAGCAGCCAAGTCATTAACAGGGGGCGGCGGGAGGCGGTCTACGAGCAGTACTTC
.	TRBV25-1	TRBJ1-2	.	CASSECGGKCGYTF	TGTGCCAGCAGTGAATGCGGAGGGAAATGCGGCTACACCTTC
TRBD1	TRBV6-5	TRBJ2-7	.	CASSYPGQGTYEQYF	TGTGCCAGCAGTTATCCGGGACAGGGGACTTACGAGCAGTACTTC
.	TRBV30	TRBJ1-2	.	CAWSPDYGYTF	TGTGCCTGGAGCCCTGACTATGGCTACACCTTC
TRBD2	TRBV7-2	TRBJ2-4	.	CASSPYSGELAKNIQYF	TGTGCCAGCAGTCCATACAGCGGGGAACTAGCCAAAAACATTCAGTACTTC
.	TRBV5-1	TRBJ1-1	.	CASSSYREEAEAFF	TGCGCCAGCAGCTCCTACAGGGAAGAGGCTGAAGCTTTCTTT
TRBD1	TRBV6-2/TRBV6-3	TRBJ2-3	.	CASSYGQGGTDTQYF	TGTGCCAGCAGTTACGGACAGGGGGGCACAGATACGCAGTATTTT
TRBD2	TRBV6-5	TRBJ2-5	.	CASTGLGLAEETQYF	TGTGCCAGCACTGGGCTGGGACTAGCGGAAGAGACCCAGTACTTC
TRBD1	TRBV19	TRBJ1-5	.	CASSLQGWASNQPQHF	TGTGCCAGTAGTCTACAGGGGTGGGCTAGCAATCAGCCCCAGCATTTT
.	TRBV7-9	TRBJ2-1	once	CASSLLEQEQFF	TGTGCCAGCAGCTTACTTGAACAGGAGCAGTTCTTC
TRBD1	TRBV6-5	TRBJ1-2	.	CASSAGTANYGYTF	TGTGCCAGCAGCGCCGGGACAGCTAACTATGGCTACACCTTC
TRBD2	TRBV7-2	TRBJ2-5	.	CASSLGASGSGQETQYF	TGTGCCAGCAGCTTAGGGGCTAGCGGGAGTGGCCAAGAGACCCAGTACTTC
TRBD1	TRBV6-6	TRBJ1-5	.	CASSRGTGESNQPQHF	TGTGCCAGCAGTCGAGGGACAGGGGAGAGCAATCAGCCCCAGCATTTT
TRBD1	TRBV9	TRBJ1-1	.	CASSNTNRGYTEAFF	TGTGCCAGCAGCAACACCAACAGGGGATATACTGAAGCTTTCTTT
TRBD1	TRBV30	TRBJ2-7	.	CACGLPGTGVEEQYF	TGTGCCTGTGGACTTCCCGGGACAGGGGTCGAAGAGCAGTACTTC
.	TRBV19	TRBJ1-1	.	CASKGPQTGNTEAFF	TGTGCCAGTAAAGGGCCCCAAACAGGAAACACTGAAGCTTTCTTT
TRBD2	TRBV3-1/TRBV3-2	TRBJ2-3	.	CASSSPAGGTADTQYF	TGTGCCAGCAGCTCTCCGGCGGGAGGGACGGCAGATACGCAGTATTTT
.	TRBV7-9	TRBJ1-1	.	CASSLPGNEAFF	TGTGCCAGCAGCCTTCCGGGTAACGAAGCTTTCTTT
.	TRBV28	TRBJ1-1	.	CASSLNRDTEAFF	TGTGCCAGCAGTTTGAACAGGGACACTGAAGCTTTCTTT
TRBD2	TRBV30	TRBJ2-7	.	CAWSPSGRALYEQYF	TGTGCCTGGAGTCCTAGCGGGAGGGCCCTCTACGAGCAGTACTTC
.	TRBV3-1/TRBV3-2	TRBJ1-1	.	CASSPRSGTEAFF	TGTGCCAGCAGCCCTAGGTCGGGCACTGAAGCTTTCTTT
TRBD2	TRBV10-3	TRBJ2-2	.	CAISDGTKNTGELFF	TGTGCCATCAGTGACGGGACTAAGAACACCGGGGAGCTGTTTTTT
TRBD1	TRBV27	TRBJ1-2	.	CASRRQGSGYGYTF	TGTGCCAGCAGGCGACAGGGTAGTGGGTATGGCTACACCTTC
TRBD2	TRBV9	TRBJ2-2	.	CASSVVAGSTGELFF	TGTGCCAGCAGCGTAGTAGCGGGATCCACCGGGGAGCTGTTTTTT
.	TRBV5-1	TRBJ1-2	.	CASSLGQGPTNYGYTF	TGCGCCAGCAGCTTGGGGCAGGGCCCAACGAACTATGGCTACACCTTC
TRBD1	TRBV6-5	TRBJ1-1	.	CASSRQGNTEAFF	TGTGCCAGCAGCAGACAGGGGAACACTGAAGCTTTCTTT
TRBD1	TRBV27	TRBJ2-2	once	CASSPGQGFGNTGELFF	TGTGCCAGCAGTCCGGGACAGGGTTTTGGTAACACCGGGGAGCTGTTTTTT
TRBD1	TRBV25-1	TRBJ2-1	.	CASSDPPDRVQFAEQFF	TGTGCCAGCAGTGATCCCCCGGACAGGGTTCAGTTTGCTGAGCAGTTCTTC
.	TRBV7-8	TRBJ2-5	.	CASSLLGSRETVGETQYF	TGTGCCAGCAGCTTACTGGGGTCGCGGGAAACTGTGGGAGAGACCCAGTACTTC
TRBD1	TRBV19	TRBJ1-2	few	CASRTRDRGLSNYGYTF	TGTGCCAGTAGGACTAGGGACAGGGGGCTTTCCAACTATGGCTACACCTTC
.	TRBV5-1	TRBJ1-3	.	CASSSGSGAGNTIYF	TGCGCCAGCAGCTCAGGTTCGGGGGCTGGAAACACCATATATTTT
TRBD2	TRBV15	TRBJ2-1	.	CATSSGLAGNNEQFF	TGTGCCACCAGCAGCGGACTAGCGGGAAACAATGAGCAGTTCTTC
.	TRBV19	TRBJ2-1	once	CASSMDKGAEQFF	TGTGCCAGTAGTATGGATAAGGGAGCTGAGCAGTTCTTC
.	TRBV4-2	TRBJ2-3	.	CASSPSGGRDTQYF	TGTGCCAGCAGCCCCAGTGGAGGACGAGATACGCAGTATTTT
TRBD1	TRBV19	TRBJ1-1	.	CASRPGQEGTEAFF	TGTGCCAGTAGACCAGGACAGGAGGGCACTGAAGCTTTCTTT
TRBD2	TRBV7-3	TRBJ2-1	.	CASSLSSRTSGRSNEQFF	TGTGCCAGCAGCTTAAGTTCTCGAACTAGCGGGAGGTCTAATGAGCAGTTCTTC